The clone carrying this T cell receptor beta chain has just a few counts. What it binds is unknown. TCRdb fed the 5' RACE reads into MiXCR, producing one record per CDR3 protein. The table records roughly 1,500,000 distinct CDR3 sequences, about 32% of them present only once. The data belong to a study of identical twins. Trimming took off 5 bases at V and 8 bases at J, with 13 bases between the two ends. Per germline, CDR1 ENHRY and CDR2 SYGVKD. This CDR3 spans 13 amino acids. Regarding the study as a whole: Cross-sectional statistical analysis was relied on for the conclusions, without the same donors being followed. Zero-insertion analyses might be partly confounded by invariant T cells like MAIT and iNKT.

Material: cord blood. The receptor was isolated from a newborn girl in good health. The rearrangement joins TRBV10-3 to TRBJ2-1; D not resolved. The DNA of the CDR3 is TGTGCCATCAGTACTGGAGTTTCGGATGAGCAGTTCTTC. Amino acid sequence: CAISTGVSDEQFF.